The T cell receptor (beta chain) under discussion was sequenced for a study of blood T cell repertoires in COVID-19. Profiled with immunoSEQ multiplex PCR; TCRdb holds only in-frame clones, not every one. Of over 200,000 clones listed, 86% are singletons. The CDR3 totals 13 residues. Germline lookup yields CDR1 KGHSH and CDR2 LQKENI. V lost 0 bases and J 7 bases, leaving 9 bases between the germline ends. V and J are TRBV18 and TRBJ1-1, with D unclear. This receptor was taken from a man under 40 who had recovered from COVID-19. Sequencing was done on a sample of peripheral blood. CDR3 sequence reads: CASSPPRQLEAFF. The CDR3, as DNA: TGTGCCAGCTCACCACCGAGGCAGCTTGAAGCTTTCTTT.